The 20 T cell receptor beta chains below come from one sample, sequenced in a study of OX40 agonist ivuxolimab in advanced cancers. The method was the immunoSEQ multiplex PCR assay. TCRdb holds this immuneACCESS table with in-frame rearrangements only. Some clones are missing; in checked studies, unresolved V genes explain under half, and the rest has no known cause. A total of 70,000 or so clones appear in this sample, roughly 85% of them only once. The biggest ten clones account for roughly 4% of the sample. Specimen: CD4+ or CD8+ T cells sorted from blood, collected in a trial of the OX40 agonist ivuxolimab. The receptors come from an adult with an advanced solid tumor such as melanoma, head and neck, liver or kidney cancer.

The chain links TRBV11-1 to TRBJ2-7; 7 positions match TRBD2. Germline-derived CDR1 and CDR2 are SGHAT and FQDESV (reference sequence). The CDR3 contains 13 residues. Germline trimming cut 6 bases from V and 3 bases from J; bases unmatched to any gene: 5. The CDR3 region is CASRPGLGYEQYF. CDR3 DNA sequence: TGTGCCAGCAGACCCGGACTAGGCTACGAGCAGTACTTC.

This clone was counted a single time. The chain employs TRBV29-1 and TRBJ2-1; D gene unclear. CDR3 length: 11 residues. Germline-derived CDR1 and CDR2 are SQVTM and ANQGSEA. V shed 1 base and J shed 6 bases, with 4 bases lying between them. The CDR3: CSVEGGNEQFF. The DNA of the CDR3 is TGCAGCGTTGAAGGAGGCAATGAGCAGTTCTTC.

The V call is TRBV25-1, the J call TRBJ1-4; TRBD1 is a possible D gene (6 bases). The CDR3 covers 16 residues. CDR1 and CDR2 from the germline V gene are MGHDK and SYGVNS. V lost 2 bases, J lost 8 bases, and 18 bases lay in between. CDR3 region: CASSEGVGGPGEKLFF. The CDR3 DNA reads as TGTGCCAGCAGTGAAGGGGTCGGGGGGCCGGGGGAAAAACTGTTTTTT. The variable domain in full, completed from reference TRBV25-1 and TRBJ1-4, reads EADIYQTPRYLVIGTGKKITLECSQTMGHDKMYWYQQDPGMELHLIHYSYGVNSTEKGDLSSESTVSRIRTEHFPLTLESARPSHTSQYLCASSEGVGGPGEKLFFGSGTQLSVL.

This rearrangement joins TRBV2 to TRBJ1-1; 7 bases map to TRBD1. The V and J ends lost 10 bases and 4 bases, in that order; junction bases with no gene match: 9. The CDR3 runs to 13 residues. Germline CDR1 reads SNHLY; CDR2 reads FYNNEI. CDR3 nucleotides: TGTGCCACCAGGGACTCAGGGGGCACTGAAGCTTTCTTT. Translated: CATRDSGGTEAFF. Together with reference TRBV2 and TRBJ1-1, the CDR3 gives the full variable domain: EPEVTQTPSHQVTQMGQEVILRCVPISNHLYFYWYRQILGQKVEFLVSFYNNEISEKSEIFDDQFSVERPDGSNFTLKIRSTKLEDSAMYFCATRDSGGTEAFFGQGTRLTVV.

This clone was counted a single time. The DNA for the CDR3 is TGTGCCAGCAGTTACGCGAGGGGGGGCACTGAAGCTTTCTTT. Its protein product is CASSYARGGTEAFF. V is TRBV6-5 and J is TRBJ1-1; tentatively, D is TRBD1 (6 bases). V lost 2 bases to trimming and J lost 4 bases, with 11 bases between them. This CDR3 has 14 residues. Germline V lookup: CDR1 MNHEY, CDR2 SVGAGI.

The chain joins TRBV6-1 to TRBJ2-1; D is ambiguous. CDR1 MNHNS and CDR2 SASEGT come from the germline V gene. Trimming stripped 7 bases from V and 10 bases from J, with 11 bases between. This CDR3 contains 11 residues. The DNA for the CDR3 is TGTGCCAGCATCCTCTGGCAGGAGCAGTTCTTC. Translated, it gives CASILWQEQFF.

This clone was seen just once. This chain joins TRBV29-1 and TRBJ1-1; perhaps TRBD1 as D (6 bases). Trimming took 5 bases from V and 1 from J, leaving 14 bases between them. Germline CDR1 reads SQVTM; CDR2 reads ANQGSEA. CDR3 length: 14 amino acids. The CDR3 region has the DNA TGCAGCGTTCATCCGACAGGCGGGAACACTGAAGCTTTCTTT. It is translated as CSVHPTGGNTEAFF.

V usage is TRBV19 and J usage is TRBJ1-5; possibly TRBD1 for D (5 bases). The V end lost 5 bases, the J end lost 7 bases, and 21 bases lay between the germline ends. Germline CDR1 is LNHDA and CDR2 is SQIVND (reference sequence). The CDR3 length is 16 residues. The CDR3 loop is CASSLGQRQEGQPQHF. DNA of the CDR3: TGTGCCAGTAGTCTAGGACAACGGCAAGAGGGACAGCCCCAGCATTTT. The full variable domain, its missing parts supplied by reference TRBV19 and TRBJ1-5, is DGGITQSPKYLFRKEGQNVTLSCEQNLNHDAMYWYRQDPGQGLRLIYYSQIVNDFQKGDIAEGYSVSREKKESFPLTVTSAQKNPTAFYLCASSLGQRQEGQPQHFGDGTRLSIL.

The V gene is TRBV6-5, the J gene TRBJ1-2; 7 nucleotides match TRBD1. The CDR3 has 12 residues. Germline CDR1 and CDR2: MNHEY and SVGAGI. Trimming took 6 bases from V and 10 from J; bases not matched to a gene: 8. CDR3 DNA: TGTGCCAGCAGCGAGACAGGGACAGACTACACCTTC. Translation: CASSETGTDYTF.

This clone was seen a single time. The rearrangement links TRBV7-2 to TRBJ2-5; D gene unclear. The germline V and J ends were trimmed by 1 base and 8 bases, with 11 bases remaining between them. Germline-derived CDR1 and CDR2 are SGHTA and FQGNSA. The CDR3 is 13 residues long. In DNA, the CDR3 is TGTGCCAGCAGCTTAGAACGTCTCAAAACCCAGTACTTC. It is translated as CASSLERLKTQYF.

The V and J genes are TRBV4-1 and TRBJ2-1; the match to TRBD2 covers 9 bases. This CDR3 region has 15 residues. The J segment lost 10 bases and the V segment lost 0 bases, leaving 7 bases of the junction unmatched. Germline-derived CDR1 and CDR2 are MGHRA and YSYEKL. The CDR3 sequence is CASSQDYSGGGEQFF. For the CDR3, the DNA is TGCGCCAGCAGCCAAGATTATAGCGGGGGAGGGGAGCAGTTCTTC.

The chain joins TRBV19 to TRBJ1-2; D is possibly TRBD1 (6 bases). The CDR3 covers 15 residues. The germline V and J ends were trimmed by 9 bases and 1 base, with 18 bases remaining between them. Germline values: CDR1 LNHDA, CDR2 SQIVND (reference sequence). This CDR3 is CASTRAGDFNYGYTF. The CDR3 DNA reads TGTGCCAGCACGCGGGCAGGGGATTTTAACTATGGCTACACCTTC.

V and J are TRBV5-6 and TRBJ1-6; D is undetermined. Trimming stripped 2 bases from V and 7 bases from J, with 4 bases between. Germline V CDR1 and CDR2: SGHDT, YYEEEE. CDR3 length: 12 amino acids. The CDR3 region is CASSFRNSPLHF. The CDR3 DNA reads as TGTGCCAGCAGCTTCAGGAATTCACCCCTCCACTTT.

This clone has just a few counts. The genes are TRBV5-1 and TRBJ1-1; TRBD1 is a possible D gene (6 bases). This CDR3 has 12 amino acids. The germline V gene encodes CDR1 SGHRS and CDR2 YFSETQ. Trimming removed 2 bases from V and 6 bases from J, with 8 bases in between. CDR3 nucleotides: TGCGCCAGCAGCTTACAGGGAGCTGAAGCTTTCTTT. It translates to CASSLQGAEAFF.

This chain uses TRBV7-2 with TRBJ2-5; 7 bases align to TRBD2. This CDR3 region has 15 residues. V was clipped by 4 bases and J by 1 base; unmatched bases: 6. Per germline, CDR1 SGHTA and CDR2 FQGNSA. CDR3 in DNA: TGTGCCAGCAGCTCGATGGGGGGGGTCCAAGAGACCCAGTACTTC. Protein: CASSSMGGVQETQYF. Variable domain in full (rest from reference TRBV7-2 and TRBJ2-5): GAGVSQSPSNKVTEKGKDVELRCDPISGHTALYWYRQSLGQGLEFLIYFQGNSAPDKSGLPSDRFSAERTGGSVSTLTIQRTQQEDSAVYLCASSSMGGVQETQYFGPGTRLLVL.

The CDR3: CASSLKAPSGSYNEQFF. The CDR3 bases are TGTGCCAGCAGCTTAAAAGCGCCGAGCGGGTCCTACAATGAGCAGTTCTTC. This chain joins TRBV7-3 and TRBJ2-1, with D possibly TRBD2 on 6 matching bases. The germline V gene has CDR1 SGHTA and CDR2 FQGTGA. The V and J ends lost 1 base and 1 base respectively, with 14 bases between them. The CDR3 has 17 residues.

This clone was seen once. The genes are TRBV5-1 and TRBJ2-1; 9 nucleotides align to TRBD2. The CDR3 loop spans 18 amino acids. Per the germline V gene, CDR1 is SGHRS and CDR2 is YFSETQ. V dropped 0 bases and J dropped 3; count of bases not matched to a gene: 10. The CDR3 reads CASSLAVRVAGDYNEQFF. The DNA of the CDR3 is TGCGCCAGCAGCTTGGCGGTTAGGGTAGCGGGGGACTACAATGAGCAGTTCTTC.

This clone was counted a few times. V and J are TRBV5-1 and TRBJ2-5; 8 bases are a match to TRBD1. J lost 1 base, V lost 0 bases, and 2 bases had no gene match. Germline CDR1 SGHRS, CDR2 YFSETQ. CDR3 length: 15 residues. The CDR3 bases are TGCGCCAGCAGCTTGGTAACAGGGGGCCAAGAGACCCAGTACTTC. It specifies CASSLVTGGQETQYF.

There are a few counts of this clone. This chain joins TRBV19 and TRBJ1-3; TRBD1 is a possible D gene (5 bases). The length of the CDR3 is 13 residues. Trimming cost V 5 bases and J 3 bases, with 8 bases left between them. The germline CDR1 and CDR2 sequences are LNHDA and SQIVND (reference sequence). The CDR3 DNA reads TGTGCCAGTAGTGAGACAGTTGGAAACACCATATATTTT. This sequence encodes CASSETVGNTIYF.

This chain links TRBV19 with TRBJ1-1; D might be TRBD1 (5 bases). CDR1 and CDR2 from the germline V gene are LNHDA and SQIVND (reference sequence). V shed 3 bases and J shed 10 bases, with 15 bases lying between them. The CDR3 is made up of 13 amino acids. The CDR3 spells CASSIGTTIGAFF. The CDR3 DNA is TGTGCCAGTAGTATCGGGACTACTATTGGAGCTTTCTTT.